A single sample gave rise to the 25 T cell receptor beta chains below, sequenced in a study of T-cell reconstitution after alpha-beta-depleted transplantation in children. Using unique molecular identifiers, the investigators prepared the TCRbeta library. TCRdb re-called the PCR reads through MiXCR, storing one row per CDR3 protein. Among some 640,000 distinct CDR3 sequences listed, around a sixth were seen once. The input for sequencing was PBMCs from the stem cell graft donor, taken from the stem cell graft. The receptor source for this set is a human donor who donated a stem cell graft to a child with acute myeloid leukemia.

Only a few counts were recorded for this clonotype. The chain uses TRBV7-9 and TRBJ1-5, with TRBD1 identical over 8 bases. J was trimmed by 6 bases and V by 2 bases; bases with no gene match: 6. Germline-derived CDR1 and CDR2 are SEHNR and FQNEAQ (reference sequence). This CDR3 comprises 15 residues. CDR3 loop: CASSLFQGAGQPQHF. In nucleotides, the CDR3 is TGTGCCAGCAGCTTATTCCAGGGGGCTGGTCAGCCCCAGCATTTT. Together with reference TRBV7-9 and TRBJ1-5, the CDR3 gives the full variable domain: DTGVSQNPRHKITKRGQNVTFRCDPISEHNRLYWYRQTLGQGPEFLTYFQNEAQLEKSRLLSDRFSAERPKGSFSTLEIQRTEQGDSAMYLCASSLFQGAGQPQHFGDGTRLSIL.

This clonotype was picked up many times. The J gene is TRBJ2-5, the V gene TRBV5-5; 7 bases fit TRBD1. Per germline, CDR1 SGHKS and CDR2 YYEKEE (reference sequence). This CDR3 has 15 amino acids. V gave up 1 base and J gave up 1 base; unmatched junction bases: 4. CDR3 loop: CASSLTWDSQETQYF. The CDR3 DNA follows: TGTGCCAGCAGCTTGACCTGGGACAGCCAAGAGACCCAGTACTTC.

A few counts support this clonotype. V gene TRBV6-2 or TRBV6-3 combines with J gene TRBJ2-7; 7 bases map to TRBD1. This CDR3 contains 15 residues. V lost 5 bases and J lost 4; bases outside the gene matches: 11. CDR1 is MNHEY and CDR2 is SVGEGT in the germline V gene. This CDR3 reads CASSPPTGNLYEQYV. CDR3 DNA sequence: TGTGCCAGCAGTCCCCCGACAGGGAACCTTTACGAGCAGTACGTC.

In its sample, this clonotype was seen many times. The genes are TRBV20-1 and TRBJ2-1; 12 bases agree with TRBD2. The CDR3 is 19 residues long. Losses at the gene ends were 2 bases for V and 7 bases for J; bases not matched to a gene: 18. Germline values: CDR1 DFQATT, CDR2 SNEGSKA (reference sequence). The DNA for the CDR3 is TGCAGTGCTAGACCTTCTAGCGGGGGGGCACCTCATCTCTTGAATGAGCAGTTCTTC. This gives the protein CSARPSSGGAPHLLNEQFF.

This clonotype was seen only a few times. The V gene is TRBV7-2, the J gene TRBJ2-1; TRBD1 aligns across 9 bases. The CDR3 runs 13 residues. CDR1 and CDR2 from the germline V gene are SGHTA and FQGNSA. The trim removed 5 bases at V and 9 bases at J, leaving 5 bases unmatched. CDR3 nucleotides: TGTGCCAGCAGCGGACAGGGGAGAGGTGAGCAGTTCTTC. Translated: CASSGQGRGEQFF. The full variable domain, completed using reference TRBV7-2 and TRBJ2-1, is GAGVSQSPSNKVTEKGKDVELRCDPISGHTALYWYRQSLGQGLEFLIYFQGNSAPDKSGLPSDRFSAERTGGSVSTLTIQRTQQEDSAVYLCASSGQGRGEQFFGPGTRLTVL.

The V call is TRBV20-1, the J call TRBJ2-1; TRBD2 matches 13 bases. Germline lookup yields CDR1 DFQATT and CDR2 SNEGSKA (reference sequence). There are 14 residues in the CDR3. Unmatched junction bases numbered 1, after V lost 4 bases and J lost 4 bases. CDR3 protein: CSAMTSGGYNEQFF. CDR3 sequence (DNA): TGCAGTGCTATGACTAGCGGGGGGTACAATGAGCAGTTCTTC.

Regarding this clonotype: This likely comes from a read error, as the CDR3 has no conserved phenylalanine or tryptophan at its end. The chain has TRBV7-2 and TRBJ1-4; TRBD1 is a possible D gene (5 bases). This CDR3 has 14 amino acids. Germline V CDR1 and CDR2: SGHTA, FQGNSA. Trimming cost V 5 bases and J 6 bases, with 13 bases left between them. The chain's CDR3 is CASSATANHEKLFL. The CDR3 DNA follows: TGTGCCAGCAGCGCGACAGCGAATCATGAAAAACTGTTTCTT.

At least ten counts were recorded for this clonotype. The CDR3 here is CASSTRQALNTEAFF. CDR3 nucleotides: TGTGCCAGCAGCACAAGACAGGCCCTGAACACTGAAGCTTTCTTT. J is TRBJ1-1 and V is TRBV9; possibly TRBD1 for D (6 bases). In germline, CDR1 is SGDLS, CDR2 YYNGEE. CDR3 length equals 15 residues. V gave up 4 bases and J gave up 0 bases, with 13 bases separating them. Full variable domain (missing parts from reference TRBV9 and TRBJ1-1): DSGVTQTPKHLITATGQRVTLRCSPRSGDLSVYWYQQSLDQGLQFLIQYYNGEERAKGNILERFSAQQFPDLHSELNLSSLELGDSALYFCASSTRQALNTEAFFGQGTRLTVV.

A few counts support this clonotype. V and J are TRBV5-5 and TRBJ2-1; 8 positions match TRBD2. CDR3 length equals 16 residues. Germline V gives CDR1 SGHKS, CDR2 YYEKEE (reference sequence). V lost 3 bases, J lost 3 bases, and 8 bases stayed unmatched. CDR3 region: CASSSSWRGDYNEQFF. The CDR3, as DNA: TGTGCCAGCAGCTCGTCGTGGCGGGGGGACTACAATGAGCAGTTCTTC.

This clonotype came up a few times. V gene TRBV6-1 combines with J gene TRBJ2-1; maybe TRBD2 (5 bases). The CDR3 sequence is 16 residues long. The V gene's germline CDR1 is MNHNS and CDR2 SASEGT. The V end was cut by 2 bases, the J end by 0 bases, with 11 bases between. CDR3 in DNA: TGTGCCAGCAGTGAACAGGTGGGGAGCTCCTACAATGAGCAGTTCTTC. This sequence encodes CASSEQVGSSYNEQFF.

This clonotype was found a few times. The chain joins TRBV11-3 to TRBJ1-5; D might be TRBD1 (5 bases). Germline V gene data show CDR1 as SGHNT and CDR2 as YENEEA. V was clipped by 6 bases and J by 7 bases, with 19 bases between them. The CDR3 sequence is 15 residues long. As DNA, the CDR3 is TGTGCCAGCAGGATGGGGGGGTCAGCGGTGCAGCCCCAGCATTTT. Its protein is CASRMGGSAVQPQHF.

This clonotype was observed many times. The CDR3 is CASSLDPQGQPQHF. CDR3 DNA sequence: TGTGCCAGCAGCTTAGACCCTCAGGGTCAGCCCCAGCATTTT. The chain has TRBV7-2 and TRBJ1-5; the D gene is possibly TRBD1 (5 bases). V was clipped by 1 base and J by 6 bases, with 10 bases between them. Germline CDR1 and CDR2: SGHTA and FQGNSA. CDR3 length equals 14 residues.

This clonotype was seen at least ten times. The chain uses TRBV29-1 and TRBJ1-1; D is undetermined. Germline-derived CDR1 and CDR2 are SQVTM and ANQGSEA. This CDR3 comprises 13 residues. Trimming took 7 bases from V and 0 from J, leaving 12 bases between them. CDR3 in amino acids: CSAVPLLNTEAFF. The DNA of the CDR3 is TGCAGCGCCGTTCCGTTGTTGAACACTGAAGCTTTCTTT. Variable domain in full (rest from reference TRBV29-1 and TRBJ1-1): SAVISQKPSRDICQRGTSLTIQCQVDSQVTMMFWYRQQPGQSLTLIATANQGSEATYESGFVIDKFPISRPNLTFSTLTVSNMSPEDSSIYLCSAVPLLNTEAFFGQGTRLTVV.

This clonotype was recorded a few times. Mismatch with germline at one junction end may stem from a read error. The chain uses TRBV27 and TRBJ1-4, with D perhaps TRBD1 (5 bases). CDR3 length equals 14 residues. Germline CDR1 is MNHEY and CDR2 is SMNVEV (reference sequence). The CDR3 bases are TGTGCCAGCAGTTTAACCGGGGGTAATGAAAAGCTGTTTTTT. Protein: CASSLTGGNEKLFF.

The chain couples TRBV9 to TRBJ2-2, with a tentative D call TRBD1 (6 bases). Trimming removed 0 bases at V and 4 bases at J, with 10 bases between. The CDR3 is 15 amino acids. Germline values: CDR1 SGDLS, CDR2 YYNGEE. The DNA for the CDR3 is TGTGCCAGCAGCGTAGCAGGGGACGGCACCGGGGAGCTGTTTTTT. It encodes CASSVAGDGTGELFF.

There are many counts of this clonotype. The chain links TRBV20-1 to TRBJ1-1; D perhaps matches TRBD1 (5 bases). V was trimmed by 2 bases and J by 8 bases, leaving 18 bases between them. The CDR3 is 14 amino acids. Germline values: CDR1 DFQATT, CDR2 SNEGSKA (reference sequence). The chain's CDR3 is CSARSHGWGDEAFF. The CDR3 coding sequence is TGCAGTGCTAGATCCCACGGGTGGGGGGACGAAGCTTTCTTT.

This clonotype was detected many times. This chain connects TRBV10-3 to TRBJ2-2; no clear D gene. The CDR3 loop spans 13 amino acids. In germline, CDR1 is ENHRY, CDR2 SYGVKD. Trimming removed 2 bases at V and 6 bases at J, with 7 bases between. The CDR3 loop reads CAISERTAGELFF. CDR3 DNA: TGTGCCATCAGTGAGAGGACGGCCGGGGAGCTGTTTTTT.

J is TRBJ2-7 and V is TRBV12-3 or TRBV12-4; TRBD2 might be the D (6 bases). With 4 bases removed from V and 4 bases from J, the gap between germline ends came to 11 bases. This CDR3 comprises 13 residues. This CDR3 reads CASSSGLGYEQYV. CDR3 coding DNA: TGTGCCAGCAGTTCGGGACTGGGGTACGAGCAGTACGTC.

This clonotype has more than one count but fewer than ten. The rearrangement uses TRBV20-1 and TRBJ2-5; TRBD2 agrees at 10 bases. The CDR3 has 15 amino acids. Germline V CDR1 and CDR2: DFQATT, SNEGSKA (reference sequence). The ends lost 3 bases at V and 5 bases at J; junction bases unmatched: 9. The CDR3: CSARGTSGVTETQYF. The CDR3 DNA follows: TGCAGTGCTAGGGGTACTAGCGGGGTAACGGAGACCCAGTACTTC.

A few counts support this clonotype. The rearrangement links TRBV28 to TRBJ2-3, with a possible D match to TRBD2 (7 bases). Germline V lookup: CDR1 MDHEN, CDR2 SYDVKM. V lost 1 base, J lost 2 bases, and 22 bases lay in between. There are 19 residues in the CDR3. CDR3 protein: CASSLLGSGGGHFTDTQYF. In DNA, the CDR3 is TGTGCCAGCAGTTTATTGGGATCTGGCGGGGGACACTTCACAGATACGCAGTATTTT.

This sequence joins TRBV11-3 and TRBJ2-3; D unresolved. CDR1 and CDR2 from the germline V gene are SGHNT and YENEEA. This CDR3 spans 16 amino acids. V gave up 3 bases and J gave up 3 bases, with 16 bases separating them. As DNA, the CDR3 is TGTGCCAGCAGCTTCAGCTCTAGTTCACGGACAGATACGCAGTATTTT. As protein: CASSFSSSSRTDTQYF.

This CDR3 is CATSRDVQGVTGELFF. Written as DNA, the CDR3 is TGTGCCACCAGCAGAGATGTACAGGGTGTAACCGGGGAGCTGTTTTTT. This rearrangement joins TRBV15 to TRBJ2-2, with D maybe TRBD1 (6 bases). This CDR3 spans 16 amino acids. The V gene lost 0 bases and the J gene lost 5 bases, with 13 bases spanning the gap. Per the germline V gene, CDR1 is LNHNV and CDR2 is YYDKDF (reference sequence).

The CDR3 spells CSARDQGLLQETQYF. The CDR3 nucleotides are TGCAGTGCTAGAGATCAGGGACTTTTACAAGAGACCCAGTACTTC. The chain is built from TRBV20-1 and TRBJ2-5; perhaps TRBD2 as D (6 bases). Looked up from germline, CDR1 is DFQATT and CDR2 is SNEGSKA (reference sequence). V was shortened by 0 bases and J by 2 bases, with 13 bases between the two germline ends. The CDR3 has 15 residues.

This clonotype was recorded at least ten times. V usage is TRBV4-2 and J usage is TRBJ2-3; D is undetermined. The CDR3 length is 13 residues. Per germline, CDR1 LGHNA and CDR2 YNFKEQ. Between the trimmed V and J ends, which lost 3 bases and 2 bases, there was a span of 6 bases. The CDR3 region has the DNA TGTGCCAGCAGCCAGGGTACCACAGATACGCAGTATTTT. Its protein product is CASSQGTTDTQYF.

This clonotype was detected only a few times. The chain links TRBV7-9 to TRBJ2-7; 10 bases map to TRBD1. Trimming at V came to 4 bases and at J to 0 bases, leaving 9 bases not matched to a gene. Looked up from germline, CDR1 is SEHNR and CDR2 is FQNEAQ (reference sequence). The CDR3 loop spans 17 amino acids. The CDR3 reads CASSSGTGAYGSYEQYV. The CDR3 region has the DNA TGTGCCAGCAGCTCCGGGACAGGGGCCTATGGCTCCTACGAGCAGTACGTC.